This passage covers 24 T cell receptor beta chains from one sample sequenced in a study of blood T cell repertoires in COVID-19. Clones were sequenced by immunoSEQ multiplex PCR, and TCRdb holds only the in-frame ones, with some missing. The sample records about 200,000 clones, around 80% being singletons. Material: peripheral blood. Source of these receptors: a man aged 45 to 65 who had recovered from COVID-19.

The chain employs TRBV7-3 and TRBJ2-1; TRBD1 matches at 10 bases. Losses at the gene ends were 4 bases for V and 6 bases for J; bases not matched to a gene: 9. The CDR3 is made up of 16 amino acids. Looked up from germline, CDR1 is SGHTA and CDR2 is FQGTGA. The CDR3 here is CASSSSGQGLRNEQFF. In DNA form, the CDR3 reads TGTGCCAGCAGCTCCTCGGGACAGGGGTTGCGCAATGAGCAGTTCTTC.

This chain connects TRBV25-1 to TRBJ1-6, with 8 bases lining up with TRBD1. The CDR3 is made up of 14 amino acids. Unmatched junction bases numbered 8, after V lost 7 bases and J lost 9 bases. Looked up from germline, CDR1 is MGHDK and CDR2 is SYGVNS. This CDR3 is CASNSGQGGSPLHF. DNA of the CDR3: TGTGCCAGCAATTCCGGACAGGGAGGTTCACCCCTCCACTTT.

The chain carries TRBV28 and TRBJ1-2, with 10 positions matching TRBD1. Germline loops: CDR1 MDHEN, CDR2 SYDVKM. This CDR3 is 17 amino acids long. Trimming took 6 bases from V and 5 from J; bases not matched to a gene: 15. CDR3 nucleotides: TGTGCCAGCAGGACACCCCCGGGACAGGGGTCGGAATATGGCTACACCTTC. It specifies CASRTPPGQGSEYGYTF.

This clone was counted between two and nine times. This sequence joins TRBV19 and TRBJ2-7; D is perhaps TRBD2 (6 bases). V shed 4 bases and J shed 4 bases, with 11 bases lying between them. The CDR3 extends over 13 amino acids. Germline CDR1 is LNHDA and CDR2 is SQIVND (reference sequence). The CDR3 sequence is CASSKDYSYEQYF. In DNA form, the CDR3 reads TGTGCCAGTAGTAAGGACTACTCATACGAGCAGTACTTC.

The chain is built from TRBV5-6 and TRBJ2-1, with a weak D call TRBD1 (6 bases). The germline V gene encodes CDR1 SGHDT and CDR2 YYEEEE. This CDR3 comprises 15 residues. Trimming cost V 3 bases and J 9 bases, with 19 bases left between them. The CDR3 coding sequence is TGTGCCAGCAGCTCACCGATCACAGGGTTGGTTGAGCAGTTCTTC. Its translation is CASSSPITGLVEQFF.

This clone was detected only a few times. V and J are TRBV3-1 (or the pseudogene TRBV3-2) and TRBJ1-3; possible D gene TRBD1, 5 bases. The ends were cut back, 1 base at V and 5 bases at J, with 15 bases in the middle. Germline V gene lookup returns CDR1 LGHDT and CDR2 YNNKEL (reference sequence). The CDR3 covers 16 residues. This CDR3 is CASSQGRGGNRNTIYF. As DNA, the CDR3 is TGTGCCAGCAGCCAAGGCCGGGGGGGGAATAGAAACACCATATATTTT.

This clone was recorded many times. The CDR3 reads CASSARTGWAYEQYF. CDR3 nucleotide sequence: TGTGCCAGCAGCGCACGGACAGGGTGGGCCTACGAGCAGTACTTC. V usage is TRBV9 and J usage is TRBJ2-7; 8 nucleotides match TRBD1. This CDR3 is 15 amino acids long. V lost 3 bases, J lost 2 bases, and 7 bases stayed unmatched. Germline V gene data show CDR1 as SGDLS and CDR2 as YYNGEE.

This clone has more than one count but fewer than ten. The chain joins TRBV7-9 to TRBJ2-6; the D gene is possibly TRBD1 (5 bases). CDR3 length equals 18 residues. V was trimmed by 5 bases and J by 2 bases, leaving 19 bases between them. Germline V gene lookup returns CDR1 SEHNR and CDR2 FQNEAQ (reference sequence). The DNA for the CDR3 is TGTGCCAGCAGCCTTCGTCTCCAGGGCCGGACTGGGGCCAACGTCCTGACTTTC. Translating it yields CASSLRLQGRTGANVLTF.

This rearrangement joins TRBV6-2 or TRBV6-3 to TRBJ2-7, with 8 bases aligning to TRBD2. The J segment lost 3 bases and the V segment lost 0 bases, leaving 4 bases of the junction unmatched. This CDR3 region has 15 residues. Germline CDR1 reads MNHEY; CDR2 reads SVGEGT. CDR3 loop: CASSYSLAAGYEQYF. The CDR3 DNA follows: TGTGCCAGCAGTTACTCACTAGCGGCAGGCTACGAGCAGTACTTC.

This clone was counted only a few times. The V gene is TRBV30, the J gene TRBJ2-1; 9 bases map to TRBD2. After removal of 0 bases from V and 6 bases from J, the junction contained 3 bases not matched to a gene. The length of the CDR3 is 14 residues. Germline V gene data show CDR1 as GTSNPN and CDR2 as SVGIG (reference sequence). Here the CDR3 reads CAWSVASGVNEQFF. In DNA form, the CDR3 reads TGTGCCTGGAGTGTAGCTAGCGGGGTCAATGAGCAGTTCTTC. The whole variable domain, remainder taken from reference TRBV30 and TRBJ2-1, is SQTIHQWPATLVQPVGSPLSLECTVEGTSNPNLYWYRQAAGRGLQLLFYSVGIGQISSEVPQNLSASRPQDRQFILSSKKLLLSDSGFYLCAWSVASGVNEQFFGPGTRLTVL.

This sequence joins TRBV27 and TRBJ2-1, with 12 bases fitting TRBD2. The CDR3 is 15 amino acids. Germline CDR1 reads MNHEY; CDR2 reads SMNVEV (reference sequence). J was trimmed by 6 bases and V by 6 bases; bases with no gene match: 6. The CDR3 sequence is CASRITGLAGNEQFF. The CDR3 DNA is TGTGCCAGCAGGATAACGGGACTAGCGGGCAATGAGCAGTTCTTC.

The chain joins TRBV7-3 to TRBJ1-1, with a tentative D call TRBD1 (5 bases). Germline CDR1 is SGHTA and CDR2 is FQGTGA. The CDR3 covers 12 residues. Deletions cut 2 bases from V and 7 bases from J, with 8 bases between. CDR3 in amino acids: CASSLSRGEAFF. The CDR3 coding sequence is TGTGCCAGCAGCTTATCTAGGGGTGAAGCTTTCTTT.

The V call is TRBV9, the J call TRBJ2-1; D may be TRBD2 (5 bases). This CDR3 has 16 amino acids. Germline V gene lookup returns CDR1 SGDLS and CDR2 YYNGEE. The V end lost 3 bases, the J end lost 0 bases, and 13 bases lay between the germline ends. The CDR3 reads CASSESLTSSYNEQFF. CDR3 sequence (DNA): TGTGCCAGCAGCGAATCACTTACTAGCTCCTACAATGAGCAGTTCTTC.

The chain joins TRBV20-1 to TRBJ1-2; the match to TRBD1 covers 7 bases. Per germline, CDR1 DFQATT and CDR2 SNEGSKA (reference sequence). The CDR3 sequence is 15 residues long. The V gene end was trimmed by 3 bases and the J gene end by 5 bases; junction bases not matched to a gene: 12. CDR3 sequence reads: CSASYRVDRVYGYTF. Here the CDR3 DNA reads TGCAGTGCTAGTTATCGGGTTGACAGGGTGTATGGCTACACCTTC.

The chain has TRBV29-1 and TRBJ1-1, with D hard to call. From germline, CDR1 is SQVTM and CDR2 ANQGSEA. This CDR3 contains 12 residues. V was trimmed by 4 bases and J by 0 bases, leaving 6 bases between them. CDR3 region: CSVVALNTEAFF. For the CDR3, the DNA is TGCAGCGTTGTCGCGCTGAACACTGAAGCTTTCTTT.

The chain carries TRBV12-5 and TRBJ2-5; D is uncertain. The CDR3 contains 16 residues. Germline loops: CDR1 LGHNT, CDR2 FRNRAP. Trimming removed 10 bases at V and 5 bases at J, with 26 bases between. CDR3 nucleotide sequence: TGTGCTACCGGAAAAGGATTGACTTCCGCTTGGGAGACCCAGTACTTC. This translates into CATGKGLTSAWETQYF.

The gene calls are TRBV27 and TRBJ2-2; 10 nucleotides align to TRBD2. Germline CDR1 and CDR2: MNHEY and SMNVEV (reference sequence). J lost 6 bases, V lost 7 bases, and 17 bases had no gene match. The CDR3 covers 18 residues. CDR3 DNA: TGTGCCAGCACAAGAGTGACTCAGCGGGAGGGCCCACCCGGGGAGCTGTTTTTT. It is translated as CASTRVTQREGPPGELFF.

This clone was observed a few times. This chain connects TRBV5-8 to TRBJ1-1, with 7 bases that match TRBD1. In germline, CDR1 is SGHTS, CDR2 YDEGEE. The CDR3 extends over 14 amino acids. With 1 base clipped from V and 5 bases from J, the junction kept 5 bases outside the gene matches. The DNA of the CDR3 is TGTGCCAGCAGCTTGACAGGGGCGTGGACTGAAGCTTTCTTT. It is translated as CASSLTGAWTEAFF.

The CDR3 DNA reads TGTGCCAGCAGGGGGGGGCTAGCGGCCTCCTACGAGCAGTACTTC. It specifies CASRGGLAASYEQYF. J is TRBJ2-7 and V is TRBV5-4; D is perhaps TRBD2 (7 bases). V was pared by 5 bases and J by 0 bases, with 15 bases between. Germline CDR1 is SGHNT and CDR2 is YYREEE (reference sequence). The CDR3 extends over 15 amino acids. The full variable domain, its missing parts supplied by reference TRBV5-4 and TRBJ2-7, is ETGVTQSPTHLIKTRGQQVTLRCSSQSGHNTVSWYQQALGQGPQFIFQYYREEENGRGNFPPRFSGLQFPNYSSELNVNALELDDSALYLCASRGGLAASYEQYFGPGTRLTVT.

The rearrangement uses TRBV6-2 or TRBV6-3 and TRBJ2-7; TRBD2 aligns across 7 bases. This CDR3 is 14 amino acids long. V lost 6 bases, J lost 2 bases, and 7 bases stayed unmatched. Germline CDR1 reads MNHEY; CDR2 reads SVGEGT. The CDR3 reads CASSRLAVTYEQYF. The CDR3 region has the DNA TGTGCCAGCAGCAGACTAGCAGTAACCTACGAGCAGTACTTC.

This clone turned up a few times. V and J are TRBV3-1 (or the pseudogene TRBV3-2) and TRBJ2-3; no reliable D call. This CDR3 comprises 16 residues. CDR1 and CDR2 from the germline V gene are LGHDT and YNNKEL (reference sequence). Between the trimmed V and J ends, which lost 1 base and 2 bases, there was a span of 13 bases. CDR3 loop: CASSQAFLTTTDTQYF. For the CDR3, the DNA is TGTGCCAGCAGCCAAGCATTCCTTACTACCACAGATACGCAGTATTTT.

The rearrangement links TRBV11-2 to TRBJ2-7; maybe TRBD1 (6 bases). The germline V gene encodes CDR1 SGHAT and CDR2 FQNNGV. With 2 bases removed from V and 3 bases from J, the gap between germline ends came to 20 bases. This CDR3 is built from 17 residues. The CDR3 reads CASSLTWVPRQVYEQYF. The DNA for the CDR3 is TGTGCCAGCAGCTTAACTTGGGTCCCGAGACAGGTCTACGAGCAGTACTTC.

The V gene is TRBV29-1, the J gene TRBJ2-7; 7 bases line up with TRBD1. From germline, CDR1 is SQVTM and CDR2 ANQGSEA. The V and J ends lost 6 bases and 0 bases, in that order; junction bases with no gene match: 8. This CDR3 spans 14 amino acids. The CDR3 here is CSVARGTVSYEQYF. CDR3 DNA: TGCAGCGTCGCGAGGGGGACAGTCTCCTACGAGCAGTACTTC.

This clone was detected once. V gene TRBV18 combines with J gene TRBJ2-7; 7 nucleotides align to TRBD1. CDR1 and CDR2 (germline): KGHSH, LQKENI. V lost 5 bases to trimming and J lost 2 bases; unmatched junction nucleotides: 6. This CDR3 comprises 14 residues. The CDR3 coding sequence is TGTGCCAGCTCATATCGGGACAGACCCTACGAGCAGTACTTC. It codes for CASSYRDRPYEQYF.